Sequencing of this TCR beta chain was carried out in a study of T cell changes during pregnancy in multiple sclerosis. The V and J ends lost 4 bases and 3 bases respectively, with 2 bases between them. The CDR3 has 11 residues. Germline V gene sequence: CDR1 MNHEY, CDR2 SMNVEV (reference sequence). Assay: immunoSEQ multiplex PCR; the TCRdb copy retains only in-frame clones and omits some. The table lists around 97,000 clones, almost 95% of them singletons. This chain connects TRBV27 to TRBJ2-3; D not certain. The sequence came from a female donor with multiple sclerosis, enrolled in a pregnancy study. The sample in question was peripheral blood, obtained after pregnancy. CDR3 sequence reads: CASSSTDTQYF. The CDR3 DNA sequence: TGTGCCAGCAGTTCGACAGATACGCAGTATTTT.